The rows below give T cell receptor beta chains drawn from one sample of a study of monozygotic twins with cystic fibrosis. The method was immunoSEQ multiplex PCR; TCRdb's version includes in-frame clones alone and lacks a portion of them. The sample yields about 14,000 clones, 80% to 90% seen once. The specimen was blood. The source of these receptors is a boy between 10 and 17 years old with cystic fibrosis. Each CDR3 is given with its conserved first and last residue. A D gene is named only where the DNA matches it firmly. Clone size is given for some rows only: seen once, a few or many times, or a class if the clone is expanded.

clone_size	j_call	v_call	d_call	cdr3_aa	cdr3_nt
-	TRBJ2-5	TRBV6-6	TRBD2	CASRPSGGARETQYF	TGTGCCAGCAGACCTAGCGGGGGGGCCCGAGAGACCCAGTACTTC
-	TRBJ2-1	TRBV5-4	-	CASSNTYNEQFF	TGTGCCAGCAGCAACACCTACAATGAGCAGTTCTTC
-	TRBJ1-2	TRBV6-6	-	CASREVSYGYTF	TGTGCCAGCAGGGAGGTGAGCTATGGCTACACCTTC
-	TRBJ1-6	TRBV2	TRBD1	CASLGTAVNSPLHF	TGTGCCAGTCTCGGGACAGCGGTAAATTCACCCCTCCACTTT
once	TRBJ1-1	TRBV27	-	CASSLRTDTEAFF	TGTGCCAGCAGTTTGAGGACGGACACTGAAGCTTTCTTT
-	TRBJ2-7	TRBV11-2	-	CASSFQGYEQYF	TGTGCCAGCAGCTTCCAGGGATACGAGCAGTACTTC
-	TRBJ2-7	TRBV2	-	CASTGQGQGYEQYF	TGTGCCAGCACGGGCCAGGGGCAGGGCTACGAGCAGTACTTC
few	TRBJ1-2	TRBV18	-	CASSPSLTGSYGYTF	TGTGCCAGCTCACCGTCCCTAACAGGGTCCTATGGCTACACCTTC
once	TRBJ2-3	TRBV5-1	TRBD2	CASSPHPGLVVTDTQYF	TGCGCCAGCAGCCCTCACCCGGGACTAGTGGTAACAGATACGCAGTATTTT
-	TRBJ2-7	TRBV21-1	-	CASSKEGASVSEQYF	TGTGCCAGCAGCAAAGAGGGGGCTAGTGTAAGCGAGCAGTACTTC
-	TRBJ2-3	TRBV10-1	-	CASSSVKWTAGTDTQYF	TGCGCCAGCAGTTCGGTAAAGTGGACAGCGGGCACAGATACGCAGTATTTT
-	TRBJ1-2	TRBV7-2	-	CASSLGTGSVSGYTF	TGTGCCAGCAGCTTGGGAACAGGGTCAGTCAGTGGCTACACCTTC
-	TRBJ2-1	TRBV6-5	TRBD1	CASSPPDRGHEQFF	TGTGCCAGCAGTCCACCGGACAGGGGACATGAGCAGTTCTTC
-	TRBJ2-7	TRBV2	-	CASSAGSGRGTYYEQYF	TGTGCCAGCAGTGCCGGGTCAGGTAGGGGGACATACTACGAGCAGTACTTC
-	TRBJ2-1	TRBV7-6	-	CASSFLASSVVGQFF	TGTGCCAGCAGCTTCCTAGCCTCCTCCGTTGTTGGGCAGTTCTTC
once	TRBJ2-7	TRBV18	TRBD2	CASSLSASGRGYEQYF	TGTGCCAGCTCATTATCAGCCAGCGGGAGGGGATACGAGCAGTACTTC
-	TRBJ2-1	TRBV29-1	TRBD1	CSVTDRGLYSDNEQFF	TGCAGCGTTACGGACAGGGGGCTCTACTCGGATAATGAGCAGTTCTTC
-	TRBJ1-4	TRBV6-5	-	CASIGPNEKLFF	TGTGCCAGCATCGGACCGAATGAAAAACTGTTTTTT
-	TRBJ2-6	TRBV9	-	CASSVGGPSNVLTF	TGTGCCAGCAGCGTGGGGGGACCGAGCAACGTCCTGACTTTC
-	TRBJ2-5	TRBV7-6	-	CASSLVGGLETQYF	TGTGCCAGCAGCTTAGTTGGGGGTCTCGAGACCCAGTACTTC
-	TRBJ2-3	TRBV7-9	-	CASSLPSTDTQYF	TGTGCCAGCAGCTTACCCAGCACAGATACGCAGTATTTT
-	TRBJ1-4	TRBV4-1	TRBD1	CASSQTGQAAGGKLFF	TGCGCCAGCAGCCAAACGGGACAGGCGGCCGGAGGGAAACTGTTTTTT
few	TRBJ2-7	TRBV6-1	TRBD2	CASSELGGGSSYEQYF	TGTGCCAGCAGTGAATTGGGGGGAGGGAGCTCCTACGAGCAGTACTTC
-	TRBJ2-7	TRBV5-4	-	CASSLGVRYEQYF	TGTGCCAGCAGCTTGGGGGTTCGGTACGAGCAGTACTTC
-	TRBJ2-3	TRBV9	-	CASSVGSGGIPDTQYF	TGTGCCAGCAGCGTAGGATCGGGGGGCATCCCAGATACGCAGTATTTT
-	TRBJ2-1	TRBV5-1	-	CASSTQGGSYNEQFF	TGCGCCAGCAGCACTCAGGGGGGCTCCTACAATGAGCAGTTCTTC
few	TRBJ1-4	TRBV10-1	-	CASINTGIPLNEKLFF	TGCGCCAGCATCAACACAGGTATCCCACTTAATGAAAAACTGTTTTTT
-	TRBJ2-7	TRBV11-2	-	CASSRDRGYEQYF	TGTGCCAGCAGCCGAGACCGGGGTTACGAGCAGTACTTC
-	TRBJ1-3	TRBV30	-	CALISRSSGNTIYF	TGTGCCCTGATAAGCCGTAGCTCTGGAAACACCATATATTTT
-	TRBJ1-2	TRBV15	TRBD1	CATSRSRDRDINYGYTF	TGTGCCACCAGCAGATCCCGGGACAGGGATATTAACTATGGCTACACCTTC
-	TRBJ2-7	TRBV7-2	-	CASSLVTTSGFEQYF	TGTGCCAGCAGCTTAGTCACTACTTCGGGCTTCGAGCAGTACTTC
-	TRBJ1-1	TRBV4-1	-	CASSQESGRGTEAFF	TGCGCCAGCAGCCAAGAATCAGGCCGGGGAACTGAAGCTTTCTTT
-	TRBJ2-1	TRBV7-9	TRBD2	CASSLVSGSGDEQFF	TGTGCCAGCAGCTTAGTGAGCGGGAGTGGCGATGAGCAGTTCTTC
-	TRBJ2-1	TRBV6-5	-	CASSSAGEQFF	TGTGCCAGCAGTTCGGCCGGGGAGCAGTTCTTC